This TCR beta chain comes out of a study of technical replicates of blood from a handful of donors. The CDR3 sequence is 16 residues long. Germline V gene lookup returns CDR1 SGHRS and CDR2 YFSETQ. The ends were cut back, 1 base at V and 6 bases at J, with 19 bases in the middle. Some clones are missing from TCRdb's copy, which holds only in-frame ones; the method was immunoSEQ multiplex PCR. The sample consists of tens of thousands of clones, 96% of them appearing once. This chain connects TRBV5-1 to TRBJ2-5, with TRBD1 as a possible D gene (6 bases). Sequencing used T cells isolated from PBMCs. The source is a human donor in good health. The CDR3 nucleotides read TGCGCCAGCAGCTTGTCTTACCGGACAGAGCGAAAGACCCAGTACTTC. Protein product: CASSLSYRTERKTQYF.